The 19 T cell receptor beta chains in this list originate from one sample, sequenced in a study of T cell repertoires in cytomegalovirus infection. No antigen has been identified for these receptors. MiXCR, applied by TCRdb to the reads, yields one record per CDR3 protein. The top ten clones hold about 14% of a sample with more than 250,000 distinct CDR3 sequences, 20% to 25% of them seen once. The sequences come from cultured PBMCs, collected from culture after CMV antigen stimulation. All receptors derive from a human donor in good health (CMV status not recorded). Some clones in this sample may be carry-over from other donors' samples.

The V gene is TRBV4-3, the J gene TRBJ2-1, with 9 bases lining up with TRBD2. The CDR3 consists of 15 residues. CDR1 is LGHNA, CDR2 YSLEER, per germline. J was trimmed by 10 bases and V by 0 bases; bases with no gene match: 7. CDR3: CASSQEALAGREQFF. The CDR3 bases are TGCGCCAGCAGCCAAGAGGCACTAGCGGGCCGGGAGCAGTTCTTC.

This clonotype was observed a few times. The gene calls are TRBV3-1 and TRBJ2-7; D remains ambiguous. The CDR3 has 13 residues. CDR1 and CDR2 from the germline V gene are LGHDT and YNNKEL (reference sequence). Trimming cost V 2 bases and J 3 bases, with 8 bases left between them. This CDR3 reads CASSQRENYEQYF. The DNA of the CDR3 is TGTGCCAGCAGCCAACGCGAAAACTACGAGCAGTACTTC.

V gene TRBV2 combines with J gene TRBJ1-5; maybe TRBD1 (5 bases). The germline V and J ends were trimmed by 5 bases and 8 bases, with 25 bases remaining between them. Germline lookup yields CDR1 SNHLY and CDR2 FYNNEI. The length of the CDR3 is 17 residues. CDR3 coding DNA: TGTGCCAGCAGTACCTCCCGGTGGCAGCCCGGGGGGAAGCCCCAGCATTTT. Its translation: CASSTSRWQPGGKPQHF. Combining the CDR3 with reference TRBV2 and TRBJ1-5 gives the whole variable domain EPEVTQTPSHQVTQMGQEVILRCVPISNHLYFYWYRQILGQKVEFLVSFYNNEISEKSEIFDDQFSVERPDGSNFTLKIRSTKLEDSAMYFCASSTSRWQPGGKPQHFGDGTRLSIL.

In this sample, this clonotype turned up a few times. This chain links TRBV5-1 with TRBJ1-6, with D possibly matching TRBD1 (5 bases). The CDR3 has 14 residues. Per the germline V gene, CDR1 is SGHRS and CDR2 is YFSETQ. Trimming removed 3 bases at V and 5 bases at J, with 9 bases between. CDR3 sequence: CASSYQGDNSPLHF. The CDR3 DNA follows: TGCGCCAGCAGCTACCAGGGAGATAATTCACCCCTCCACTTT.

In its sample, this clonotype was seen a few times. The V gene is TRBV6-1, the J gene TRBJ1-3; maybe TRBD1 (6 bases). The germline gives CDR1 MNHNS, CDR2 SASEGT. This CDR3 spans 15 amino acids. The V end lost 7 bases, the J end lost 0 bases, and 13 bases lay between the germline ends. CDR3 sequence: CASTPDRTSGNTIYF. The CDR3 coding sequence is TGTGCCAGCACCCCCGACAGGACCTCTGGAAACACCATATATTTT.

In DNA, the CDR3 is TGCGCCAGCAGCTCTACAGGGACAACTAATGAAAAACTGTTTTTT. This encodes CASSSTGTTNEKLFF. The chain combines TRBV5-1 with TRBJ1-4; maybe TRBD1 (6 bases). The germline gives CDR1 SGHRS, CDR2 YFSETQ. Trimming removed 3 bases from V and 0 bases from J, with 9 bases in between. The CDR3 covers 15 residues.

This chain uses TRBV7-9 with TRBJ1-4, with a weak D call TRBD1 (5 bases). Trimming removed 5 bases from V and 7 bases from J, with 17 bases in between. Germline V CDR1 and CDR2: SEHNR, FQNEAQ (reference sequence). CDR3 length equals 15 residues. CDR3 DNA: TGTGCCAGCAGCCGGAGTGACGGGACTTTTGAAAAACTGTTTTTT. Translated, it gives CASSRSDGTFEKLFF.

The chain is built from TRBV6-2 or TRBV6-3 and TRBJ2-7, with TRBD2 identical over 10 bases. Germline V gene sequence: CDR1 MNHEY, CDR2 SVGEGT. The CDR3 has 17 amino acids. Trimming cost V 0 bases and J 2 bases; bases outside gene matches: 7. CDR3 coding DNA: TGTGCCAGCAGTTACTCACGGACTAGCGGAGAGCCCTACGAGCAGTACGTC. Its protein is CASSYSRTSGEPYEQYV.

There are a few counts of this clonotype. V usage is TRBV4-1 and J usage is TRBJ1-1; 7 bases line up with TRBD1. Per the germline V gene, CDR1 is MGHRA and CDR2 is YSYEKL. Unmatched junction bases numbered 12, after V lost 4 bases and J lost 10 bases. CDR3 size: 14 residues. CDR3 sequence reads: CASSRMTGLERAFF. The CDR3 DNA is TGCGCCAGCAGCCGGATGACAGGGCTTGAGCGAGCTTTCTTT.

By share, this clonotype counts as medium-sized. The chain has TRBV5-4 and TRBJ2-2, with D possibly being TRBD1 (6 bases). The V end lost 4 bases, the J end lost 4 bases, and 14 bases lay between the germline ends. Germline V gene lookup returns CDR1 SGHNT and CDR2 YYREEE (reference sequence). This CDR3 comprises 15 residues. The CDR3 loop reads CASSPNGRGTGELFF. DNA for the CDR3: TGTGCCAGCAGCCCAAACGGCAGGGGCACCGGGGAGCTGTTTTTT.

V and J are TRBV7-6 and TRBJ2-3; D is unclear. The germline V and J ends were trimmed by 7 bases and 2 bases, with 13 bases remaining between them. CDR3 length: 14 amino acids. CDR1 and CDR2 (germline): SGHVS, FNYEAQ. CDR3 coding DNA: TGTGCCAGCACCCCCCGCTCTGCCACAGATACGCAGTATTTT. This sequence encodes CASTPRSATDTQYF.

This clonotype was detected only a few times. The chain links TRBV7-2 to TRBJ2-3; D is unresolved. The germline CDR1 and CDR2 sequences are SGHTA and FQGNSA. This CDR3 region has 15 residues. Deletions cut 5 bases from V and 0 bases from J, with 12 bases between. The CDR3 DNA reads TGTGCCAGCAGCCTTAACTCTTGGAGCACAGATACGCAGTATTTT. Protein product: CASSLNSWSTDTQYF. Full variable domain (missing parts from reference TRBV7-2 and TRBJ2-3): GAGVSQSPSNKVTEKGKDVELRCDPISGHTALYWYRQSLGQGLEFLIYFQGNSAPDKSGLPSDRFSAERTGGSVSTLTIQRTQQEDSAVYLCASSLNSWSTDTQYFGPGTRLTVL.

The chain's CDR3 is CASSDTGHRQPQHF. In DNA, the CDR3 is TGTGCCAGCAGTGATACAGGGCATCGGCAGCCCCAGCATTTT. This chain links TRBV25-1 with TRBJ1-5, with D possibly being TRBD1 (6 bases). Germline V gene sequence: CDR1 MGHDK, CDR2 SYGVNS. The CDR3 runs to 14 residues. The ends were cut back, 3 bases at V and 7 bases at J, with 13 bases in the middle.

This clonotype has a handful of counts. The chain links TRBV7-2 to TRBJ2-7; tentatively, D is TRBD1 (6 bases). CDR3 length: 15 residues. Germline V gene sequence: CDR1 SGHTA, CDR2 FQGNSA. V lost 3 bases and J lost 1, with 13 bases in between. The CDR3 reads CASSFDRQASYEQYV. The CDR3 bases are TGTGCCAGCAGCTTCGATCGACAGGCTTCCTACGAGCAGTACGTC.

The chain is built from TRBV6-2 or TRBV6-3 and TRBJ2-7; D possibly corresponds to TRBD2 (6 bases). The CDR3 extends over 15 amino acids. The V and J ends lost 6 bases and 0 bases respectively, with 15 bases between them. The germline V gene encodes CDR1 MNHEY and CDR2 SVGEGT. CDR3 sequence reads: CASRGTSGGSYEQYF. The CDR3 DNA reads TGTGCCAGCAGGGGGACGTCCGGGGGCTCCTACGAGCAGTACTTC.

This clonotype has more than one count but fewer than ten. The chain uses TRBV7-3 and TRBJ2-1; 9 nucleotides line up with TRBD2. This CDR3 contains 15 residues. J gave up 3 bases and V 3 bases, and 3 bases lay outside the gene matches. The germline V gene has CDR1 SGHTA and CDR2 FQGTGA. The CDR3 DNA follows: TGTGCCAGCAGCTTTACTAGCGGGCGCTACAATGAGCAGTTCTTC. This codes for CASSFTSGRYNEQFF.

This clonotype was seen at least ten times. The CDR3: CASSRKWSPYEQYF. The CDR3 DNA sequence: TGTGCCAGCAGCCGAAAGTGGTCACCCTACGAGCAGTACTTC. The chain links TRBV5-6 to TRBJ2-7; D gene ambiguous. The CDR3 covers 14 residues. V shed 4 bases and J shed 2 bases, with 13 bases lying between them. Germline CDR1 SGHDT, CDR2 YYEEEE.

This clonotype has just a few counts. This chain joins TRBV4-2 and TRBJ1-3; D is possibly TRBD1 (6 bases). Germline CDR1 LGHNA, CDR2 YNFKEQ. The CDR3 spans 16 residues. Trimming left V 0 bases short and J 4 bases short, with 13 bases between. CDR3 protein: CASSQDGRGLGNTIYF. Here the CDR3 DNA reads TGTGCCAGCAGCCAAGATGGAAGGGGGTTGGGAAACACCATATATTTT.

The chain joins TRBV9 to TRBJ2-1; 8 bases line up with TRBD2. The trim removed 3 bases at V and 7 bases at J, leaving 6 bases unmatched. The CDR3 runs 14 residues. The germline V gene encodes CDR1 SGDLS and CDR2 YYNGEE. CDR3 nucleotide sequence: TGTGCCAGCAGCGACCCCAGCGGGAGAAATGAGCAGTTCTTC. Translation gives CASSDPSGRNEQFF.